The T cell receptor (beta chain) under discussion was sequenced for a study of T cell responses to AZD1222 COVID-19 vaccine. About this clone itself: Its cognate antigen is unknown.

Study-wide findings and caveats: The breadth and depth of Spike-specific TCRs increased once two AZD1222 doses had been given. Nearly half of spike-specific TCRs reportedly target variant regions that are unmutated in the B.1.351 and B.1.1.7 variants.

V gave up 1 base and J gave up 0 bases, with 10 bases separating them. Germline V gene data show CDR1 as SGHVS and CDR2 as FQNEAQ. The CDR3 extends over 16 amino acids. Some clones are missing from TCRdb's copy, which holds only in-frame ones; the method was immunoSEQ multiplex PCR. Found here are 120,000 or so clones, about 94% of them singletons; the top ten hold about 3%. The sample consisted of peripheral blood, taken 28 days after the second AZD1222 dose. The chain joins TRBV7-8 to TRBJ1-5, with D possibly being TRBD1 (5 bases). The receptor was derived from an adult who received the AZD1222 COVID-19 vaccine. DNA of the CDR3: TGTGCCAGCAGCTTAGAGGGGCTCGTTAGCAATCAGCCCCAGCATTTT. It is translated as CASSLEGLVSNQPQHF.